The text below deals with one T cell receptor (beta chain). Its antigen is currently unknown. Sequencing was performed with immunoSEQ multiplex PCR; in TCRdb, only in-frame clones are kept and a portion is missing. The sample consists of around 150,000 clones, around nine tenths of them appearing once. This sample stems from a study of T cell responses to AZD1222 COVID-19 vaccine. Across the study: Second-dose recipients at about 4 or about 12 weeks were treated as one pooled group.

Whole-study findings and limits: Increased Spike-specific TCR breadth and depth were observed after two AZD1222 doses. Repertoires were obtained solely post-peak T cell response. Females made up more of the donors, who were largely white British, and clonal diversity may have come out too low.

The clonotype comes from an adult in good health. This specimen consisted of peripheral blood, obtained on day 0 of AZD1222 vaccination.

The CDR3 DNA sequence: TGTGCCAGCAGCCAAGAAGGGCCAGGAGCGGGAGGCAAGCAGTACTTC. It specifies CASSQEGPGAGGKQYF. The V call is TRBV4-2, the J call TRBJ2-7, with 9 bases that match TRBD2. J lost 8 bases, V lost 0 bases, and 11 bases had no gene match. Germline-derived CDR1 and CDR2 are LGHNA and YNFKEQ. There are 16 residues in the CDR3.